Shown below are 31 T cell receptor beta chains from a single sample sequenced in a study of T cell repertoires in ileal Crohn's disease. The table came from immunoSEQ multiplex PCR; TCRdb's copy has only in-frame clones and leaves some out. The sample records approximately 12,000 clones, around 78% being singletons. Sequenced input: ileal tissue. These receptor sequences come from an adult with Crohn's disease.

This sequence joins TRBV2 and TRBJ2-2, with 7 bases lining up with TRBD2. CDR3 size: 15 residues. Losses at the gene ends were 5 bases for V and 7 bases for J; bases not matched to a gene: 10. CDR1 and CDR2 (germline): SNHLY, FYNNEI. CDR3 DNA sequence: TGTGCCAGCAGTCCCCGGGGACTATTAAGCGGGGAGCTGTTTTTT. Amino acid sequence: CASSPRGLLSGELFF.

This chain links TRBV4-2 with TRBJ1-1, with D possibly being TRBD1 (5 bases). The CDR3 is made up of 16 amino acids. The V end lost 3 bases, the J end lost 4 bases, and 18 bases lay between the germline ends. Germline lookup yields CDR1 LGHNA and CDR2 YNFKEQ. CDR3 in DNA: TGTGCCAGCAGCCATAGAGGTCAGGGTGCGAGCACTGAAGCTTTCTTT. Its translation: CASSHRGQGASTEAFF.

J is TRBJ1-3 and V is TRBV7-9; TRBD1 matches 7 bases. Germline V CDR1 and CDR2: SEHNR, FQNEAQ (reference sequence). The ends lost 5 bases at V and 3 bases at J; junction bases unmatched: 7. The CDR3 runs to 15 residues. The DNA for the CDR3 is TGTGCCAGCAGCCCAACAGGGGCCTTTGGAAACACCATATATTTT. This codes for CASSPTGAFGNTIYF.

This chain connects TRBV11-3 to TRBJ1-1; the D is unclear. V shed 4 bases and J shed 4 bases, with 10 bases lying between them. Germline CDR1 is SGHNT and CDR2 is YENEEA. This CDR3 is 13 amino acids long. CDR3 sequence: CASSSGGITEAFF. CDR3 nucleotides: TGTGCCAGCAGCTCCGGCGGGATCACTGAAGCTTTCTTT.

The rearrangement links TRBV18 to TRBJ2-7; 9 bases are shared with TRBD1. This CDR3 is 14 amino acids long. Trimming took 3 bases from V and 5 from J; bases not matched to a gene: 5. CDR1 is KGHSH, CDR2 LQKENI, per germline. The CDR3 coding sequence is TGTGCCAGCTCACCTAGGACAGGGGTCGACGAGCAGTACTTC. This codes for CASSPRTGVDEQYF.

The rearrangement links TRBV5-5 to TRBJ2-5, with D maybe TRBD2 (5 bases). Germline V gives CDR1 SGHKS, CDR2 YYEKEE (reference sequence). The length of the CDR3 is 15 residues. The V gene lost 0 bases and the J gene lost 3 bases, with 12 bases spanning the gap. The CDR3 spells CASSLEASKKETQYF. DNA for the CDR3: TGTGCCAGCAGCTTGGAGGCTAGCAAGAAAGAGACCCAGTACTTC.

The chain couples TRBV9 to TRBJ1-3; D might be TRBD1 (5 bases). CDR1 and CDR2 (germline): SGDLS, YYNGEE. The CDR3 is 13 residues long. Trimming stripped 0 bases from V and 8 bases from J, with 9 bases between. DNA for the CDR3: TGTGCCAGCAGCGTAGGTCAAGGGGACACCATATATTTT. Residues: CASSVGQGDTIYF.

The rearrangement links TRBV27 to TRBJ2-5; 9 nucleotides align to TRBD2. The J call may be wrong; the DNA end is better matched by TRBJ2-7. Germline CDR1 MNHEY, CDR2 SMNVEV (reference sequence). The CDR3 is 14 amino acids. The CDR3 reads CASRAAGGSYEQYF. The CDR3 nucleotides are TGTGCCAGCAGAGCAGCGGGGGGCTCCTACGAGCAGTACTTC.

The V and J genes are TRBV6-4 and TRBJ2-3, with D possibly TRBD1 on 6 matching bases. V lost 2 bases and J 0 bases, leaving 6 bases between the germline ends. CDR1 is MRHNA, CDR2 SNTAGT, per germline. This CDR3 comprises 14 residues. CDR3 in amino acids: CASSDGGSTDTQYF. CDR3 coding DNA: TGTGCCAGCAGTGACGGGGGCAGCACAGATACGCAGTATTTT.

This chain joins TRBV6-4 and TRBJ2-1; 10 nucleotides match TRBD2. Germline CDR1 reads MRHNA; CDR2 reads SNTAGT. V trimming: 2 bases; J trimming: 9 bases; junction bases outside the gene matches: 10. The CDR3 has 16 amino acids. The CDR3 here is CASSDRAELAGLEQFF. CDR3 bases: TGTGCCAGCAGTGACAGAGCCGAACTAGCGGGGCTTGAGCAGTTCTTC.

CDR3 nucleotide sequence: TGTGCCATCAGTACCACGGACTCCTCCGGTGAAGCTTTCTTT. It translates to CAISTTDSSGEAFF. This rearrangement joins TRBV10-3 to TRBJ1-1, with D unclear. This CDR3 spans 14 amino acids. Germline-derived CDR1 and CDR2 are ENHRY and SYGVKD. V was pared by 5 bases and J by 7 bases, with 17 bases between.

The chain couples TRBV11-3 to TRBJ2-5; 7 bases map to TRBD2. Near its end, the DNA agrees better with TRBJ2-7, so the J call may be wrong. This CDR3 has 18 residues. In germline, CDR1 is SGHNT, CDR2 YENEEA. As DNA, the CDR3 is TGTGCCAGCAGCTTTACGCGGGCTTCGGGAGGAAAGAGGTACGAGCAGTACTTC. This codes for CASSFTRASGGKRYEQYF.

This clone was counted a single time. This chain links TRBV5-5 with TRBJ1-1; 8 bases match TRBD1. This CDR3 spans 14 amino acids. The V gene end was trimmed by 6 bases and the J gene end by 1 base; junction bases not matched to a gene: 5. Germline V gives CDR1 SGHKS, CDR2 YYEKEE (reference sequence). The CDR3 sequence is CASTSTGENTEAFF. CDR3 nucleotides: TGTGCCAGCACCTCGACAGGGGAGAACACTGAAGCTTTCTTT.

The chain joins TRBV11-2 to TRBJ1-1; D may be TRBD1 (5 bases). The CDR3 has 13 amino acids. Trimming removed 6 bases from V and 8 bases from J, with 16 bases in between. CDR1 SGHAT and CDR2 FQNNGV come from the germline V gene. The CDR3 sequence is CASRSTPEGEAFF. In DNA form, the CDR3 reads TGTGCCAGCAGGAGTACTCCGGAGGGGGAAGCTTTCTTT. The variable domain in full, completed from reference TRBV11-2 and TRBJ1-1, reads EAGVAQSPRYKIIEKRQSVAFWCNPISGHATLYWYQQILGQGPKLLIQFQNNGVVDDSQLPKDRFSAERLKGVDSTLKIQPAKLEDSAVYLCASRSTPEGEAFFGQGTRLTVV.

The CDR3 region has the DNA TGTGCCAGCAGCCTAGGGACATCTCAAGAGACCCAGTACTTC. Translated, it gives CASSLGTSQETQYF. V and J are TRBV7-9 and TRBJ2-5; TRBD1 might be the D (6 bases). CDR1 and CDR2 from the germline V gene are SEHNR and FQNEAQ (reference sequence). The V gene lost 5 bases and the J gene lost 2 bases, with 12 bases spanning the gap. This CDR3 region has 14 residues.

The chain combines TRBV6-1 with TRBJ1-5; D is uncertain. Germline CDR1 MNHNS, CDR2 SASEGT. With 3 bases removed from V and 4 bases from J, the gap between germline ends came to 7 bases. The length of the CDR3 is 13 residues. CDR3 sequence reads: CASSDSPNQPQHF. The DNA for the CDR3 is TGTGCCAGCAGTGACTCTCCTAATCAGCCCCAGCATTTT.

The gene calls are TRBV27 and TRBJ1-4; maybe TRBD1 (5 bases). CDR1 and CDR2 from the germline V gene are MNHEY and SMNVEV (reference sequence). CDR3 size: 15 residues. V was pared by 6 bases and J by 4 bases, with 15 bases between. The CDR3 bases are TGTGCCAGCAGGCCCCACGGGGGGGGTAATGAAAAACTGTTTTTT. Its translation: CASRPHGGGNEKLFF.

The chain recombines TRBV9 with TRBJ2-1; possible D gene TRBD2, 5 bases. The CDR3 has 15 amino acids. Trimming pared 4 bases from V and 1 base from J, leaving 12 bases between. Germline V gives CDR1 SGDLS, CDR2 YYNGEE. The CDR3 coding sequence is TGTGCCAGCAGCCCCCCTCCGGGATCCTACAATGAGCAGTTCTTC. Amino acid sequence: CASSPPPGSYNEQFF.

This clone was counted a few times. The chain links TRBV7-8 to TRBJ2-7, with TRBD2 identical over 13 bases. Germline V lookup: CDR1 SGHVS, CDR2 FQNEAQ. The CDR3 covers 18 residues. V was clipped by 1 base and J by 4 bases; unmatched bases: 10. The CDR3 bases are TGTGCCAGCAGCTTAGGGCGCCTGACTAGCGGGAGGCTGTACGAGCAGTACTTC. This gives the protein CASSLGRLTSGRLYEQYF.

This sequence joins TRBV5-4 and TRBJ2-7; 12 bases are a match to TRBD2. J gave up 5 bases and V 1 base, and 4 bases lay outside the gene matches. Germline CDR1 and CDR2: SGHNT and YYREEE (reference sequence). This CDR3 is built from 15 residues. The CDR3 protein is CASSLMTSGGDEQYF. Written as DNA, the CDR3 is TGTGCCAGCAGCTTGATGACTAGCGGGGGCGACGAGCAGTACTTC.

The chain is built from TRBV5-1 and TRBJ1-1, with D tentatively TRBD1 (5 bases). V dropped 4 bases and J dropped 0 bases, with 13 bases sitting between them. CDR3 length: 15 amino acids. The germline V gene encodes CDR1 SGHRS and CDR2 YFSETQ. In DNA, the CDR3 is TGCGCCAGCAGCGACCAGGGAGGCGTGAACACTGAAGCTTTCTTT. Amino acids: CASSDQGGVNTEAFF.

The CDR3 protein is CASSQQGTGELFF. The CDR3 nucleotides read TGTGCCAGCAGCCAACAGGGGACCGGGGAGCTGTTTTTT. The rearrangement links TRBV13 to TRBJ2-2; 7 bases fit TRBD1. V lost 5 bases to trimming and J lost 5 bases; unmatched junction nucleotides: 2. The CDR3 extends over 13 amino acids. Germline CDR1 and CDR2: PRHDT and FYEKMQ (reference sequence).

This clone has more than one count but fewer than ten. The chain recombines TRBV6-5 with TRBJ1-5, with D unresolved. V was cut by 6 bases and J by 3 bases, with 12 bases left in between. CDR1 is MNHEY and CDR2 is SVGAGI in the germline V gene. The CDR3 has 14 residues. CDR3 nucleotides: TGTGCCAGCAGGGCAGGAAAGTACAATCAGCCCCAGCATTTT. This codes for CASRAGKYNQPQHF.

DNA of the CDR3: TGTGCCAGCAGCTTAAGGGGAGGCCAGGGCAAAGAGACCCAGTACTTC. Translating it yields CASSLRGGQGKETQYF. The chain combines TRBV11-3 with TRBJ2-5, with TRBD2 as a possible D gene (6 bases). Trimming took off 2 bases at V and 3 bases at J, with 16 bases between the two ends. Germline values: CDR1 SGHNT, CDR2 YENEEA. This CDR3 has 16 residues.

The chain links TRBV11-2 to TRBJ2-5, with TRBD2 as a possible D gene (5 bases). Germline CDR1 SGHAT, CDR2 FQNNGV. This CDR3 has 16 amino acids. The ends were cut back, 3 bases at V and 1 base at J, with 15 bases in the middle. CDR3 sequence reads: CASSFLPSSGQETQYF. In DNA form, the CDR3 reads TGTGCCAGCAGCTTCCTTCCCAGCAGCGGCCAAGAGACCCAGTACTTC.

This clone was recorded a few times. This sequence joins TRBV19 and TRBJ2-1; 8 nucleotides align to TRBD1. The J segment lost 6 bases and the V segment lost 1 base, leaving 2 bases of the junction unmatched. The CDR3 has 14 amino acids. Per germline, CDR1 LNHDA and CDR2 SQIVND (reference sequence). This CDR3 reads CASSIGQGANEQFF. The DNA of the CDR3 is TGTGCCAGTAGTATAGGGCAGGGGGCCAATGAGCAGTTCTTC.

This clone has just a few counts. V usage is TRBV6-1 and J usage is TRBJ2-7, with a possible D match to TRBD2 (6 bases). From germline, CDR1 is MNHNS and CDR2 SASEGT. Trimming left V 10 bases short and J 2 bases short, with 12 bases between. The CDR3 covers 12 residues. DNA for the CDR3: TGTGCCACCGCGGGACGGACCTACGAGCAGTACTTC. Protein: CATAGRTYEQYF.

This clone has just one count. This chain joins TRBV7-9 and TRBJ2-5, with 10 positions matching TRBD1. Germline assignment: CDR1 SEHNR and CDR2 FQNEAQ (reference sequence). The CDR3 runs 16 residues. Trimming took 1 base from V and 2 from J; bases not matched to a gene: 4. DNA for the CDR3: TGTGCCAGCAGCTTAGTAGACAGGGGGCTACAAGAGACCCAGTACTTC. It is translated as CASSLVDRGLQETQYF.

V gene TRBV9 combines with J gene TRBJ1-1; D is unclear. The CDR3 consists of 15 residues. Deletions cut 0 bases from V and 3 bases from J, with 12 bases between. CDR1 and CDR2 from the germline V gene are SGDLS and YYNGEE. CDR3 DNA sequence: TGTGCCAGCAGCGTAGTCGTTGCGGGTGACACTGAAGCTTTCTTT. Its protein is CASSVVVAGDTEAFF.

This clone turned up a few times. This chain links TRBV6-1 with TRBJ2-3, with 9 bases matching TRBD2. The ends lost 1 base at V and 4 bases at J; junction bases unmatched: 0. Germline V gene lookup returns CDR1 MNHNS and CDR2 SASEGT. CDR3 length: 14 amino acids. The CDR3 is CASSEGGGADTQYF. CDR3 DNA: TGTGCCAGCAGTGAAGGCGGGGGGGCAGATACGCAGTATTTT.

This rearrangement joins TRBV6-5 to TRBJ2-7; 7 positions match TRBD1. V shed 5 bases and J 0 bases; nucleotides not matched to a gene: 4. The CDR3 has 14 residues. CDR1 is MNHEY and CDR2 is SVGAGI in the germline V gene. CDR3 sequence reads: CASSLQGNSYEQYF. The CDR3 DNA reads TGTGCCAGCAGTCTACAGGGGAACTCCTACGAGCAGTACTTC.